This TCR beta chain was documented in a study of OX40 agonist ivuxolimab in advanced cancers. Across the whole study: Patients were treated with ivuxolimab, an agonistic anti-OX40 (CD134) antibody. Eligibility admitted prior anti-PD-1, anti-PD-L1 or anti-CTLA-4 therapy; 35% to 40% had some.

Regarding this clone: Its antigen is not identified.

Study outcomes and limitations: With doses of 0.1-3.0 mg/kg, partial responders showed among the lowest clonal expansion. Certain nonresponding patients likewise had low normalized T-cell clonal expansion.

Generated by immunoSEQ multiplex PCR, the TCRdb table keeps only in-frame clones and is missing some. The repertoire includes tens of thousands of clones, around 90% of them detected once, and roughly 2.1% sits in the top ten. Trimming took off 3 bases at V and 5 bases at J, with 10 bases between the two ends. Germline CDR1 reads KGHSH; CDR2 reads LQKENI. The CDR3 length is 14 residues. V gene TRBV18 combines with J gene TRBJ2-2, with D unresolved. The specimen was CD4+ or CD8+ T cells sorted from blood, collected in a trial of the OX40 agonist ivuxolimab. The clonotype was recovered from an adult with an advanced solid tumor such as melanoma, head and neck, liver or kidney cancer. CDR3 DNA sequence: TGTGCCAGCTCACCCTCCGAAACTACCGGGGAGCTGTTTTTT. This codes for CASSPSETTGELFF.